Below, one TCR beta chain is given with its context. This CDR3 contains 15 residues. Trimming left V 2 bases short and J 2 bases short, with 14 bases between. Looked up from germline, CDR1 is SGHNT and CDR2 is YYREEE (reference sequence). The data derive from a study of preoperative IRX-2 immunotherapy in early breast cancer. Described treatment: preoperative locoregional IRX-2 cytokine immunotherapy. The method was immunoSEQ multiplex PCR; TCRdb's version includes in-frame clones alone and lacks a portion of them. This sample has under 25,000 clones; approximately 96% occur once, and the top ten carry 15% to 20%.

The source is a human donor with breast cancer. This sequence joins TRBV5-4 and TRBJ2-7, with D perhaps TRBD2 (6 bases). The sample consisted of tumor tissue, taken after IRX-2 immunotherapy. CDR3 loop: CASSFGREIPYEQYF. The CDR3 DNA reads as TGTGCCAGCAGCTTCGGTCGGGAGATCCCCTACGAGCAGTACTTC.